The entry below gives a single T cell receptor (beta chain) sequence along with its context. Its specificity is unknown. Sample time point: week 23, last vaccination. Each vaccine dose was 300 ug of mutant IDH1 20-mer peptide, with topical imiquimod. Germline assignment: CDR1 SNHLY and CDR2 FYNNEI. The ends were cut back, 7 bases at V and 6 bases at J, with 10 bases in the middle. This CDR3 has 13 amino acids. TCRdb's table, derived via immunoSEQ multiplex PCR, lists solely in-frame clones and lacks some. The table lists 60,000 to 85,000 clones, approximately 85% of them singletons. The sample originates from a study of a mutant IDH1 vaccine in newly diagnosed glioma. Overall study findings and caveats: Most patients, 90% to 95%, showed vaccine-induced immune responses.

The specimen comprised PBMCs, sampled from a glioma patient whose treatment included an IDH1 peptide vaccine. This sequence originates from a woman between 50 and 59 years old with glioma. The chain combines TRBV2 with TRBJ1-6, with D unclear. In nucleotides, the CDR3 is TGTGCCAGCACAAGAGAGGTTAATTCACCCCTCCACTTT. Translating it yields CASTREVNSPLHF.